Listed here is a single TCR beta chain. The table came from immunoSEQ multiplex PCR; TCRdb's copy has only in-frame clones and leaves some out. The sample records about 270,000 clones, less than 90% being singletons. The data are from a study of blood T cell repertoires in COVID-19. Sequenced input: peripheral blood. The receptor was isolated from a man between 60 and 75 years old who had recovered from COVID-19.

CDR3 in DNA: TGTGCCAGCAGCCACCCATCTAGCGGCGGCTACGAGCAGTACTTC. Translating it yields CASSHPSSGGYEQYF. J is TRBJ2-7 and V is TRBV6-6; the match to TRBD2 covers 7 bases. Germline V lookup: CDR1 MNHNY, CDR2 SVGAGI (reference sequence). V shed 6 bases and J 3 bases; nucleotides not matched to a gene: 11. CDR3 size: 15 residues.